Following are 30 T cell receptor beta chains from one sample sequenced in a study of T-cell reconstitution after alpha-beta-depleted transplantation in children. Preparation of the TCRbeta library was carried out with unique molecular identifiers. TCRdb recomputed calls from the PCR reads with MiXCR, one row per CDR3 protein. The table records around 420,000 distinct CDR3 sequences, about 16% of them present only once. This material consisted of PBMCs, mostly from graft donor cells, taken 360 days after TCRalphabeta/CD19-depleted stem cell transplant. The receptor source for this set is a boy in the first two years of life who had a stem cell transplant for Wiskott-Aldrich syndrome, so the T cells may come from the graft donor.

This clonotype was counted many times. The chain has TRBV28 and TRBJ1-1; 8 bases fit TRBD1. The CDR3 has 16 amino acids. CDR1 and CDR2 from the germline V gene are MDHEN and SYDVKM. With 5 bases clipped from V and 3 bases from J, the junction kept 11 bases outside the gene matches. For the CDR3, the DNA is TGTGCCAGCAGTCCAATTGAGACAGGGGATTACACTGAAGCTTTCTTT. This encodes CASSPIETGDYTEAFF.

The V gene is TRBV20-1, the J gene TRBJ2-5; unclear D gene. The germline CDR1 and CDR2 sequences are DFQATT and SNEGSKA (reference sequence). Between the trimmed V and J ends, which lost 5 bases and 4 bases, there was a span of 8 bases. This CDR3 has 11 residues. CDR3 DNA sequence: TGCAGTGCTGCGCGACTAGAGACCCAGTACTTC. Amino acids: CSAARLETQYF.

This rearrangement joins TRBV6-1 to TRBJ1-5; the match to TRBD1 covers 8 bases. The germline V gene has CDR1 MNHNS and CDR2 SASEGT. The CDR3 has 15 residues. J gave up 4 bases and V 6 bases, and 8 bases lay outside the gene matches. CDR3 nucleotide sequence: TGTGCCAGCAGCAATACAGGGACAGGAAATCAGCCCCAGCATTTT. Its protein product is CASSNTGTGNQPQHF.

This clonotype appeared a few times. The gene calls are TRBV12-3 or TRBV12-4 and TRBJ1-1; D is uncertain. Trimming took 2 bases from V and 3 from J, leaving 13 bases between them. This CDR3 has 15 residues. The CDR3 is CASSLPPVADTEAFF. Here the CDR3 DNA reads TGTGCCAGCAGTTTACCTCCGGTTGCGGACACTGAAGCTTTCTTT.

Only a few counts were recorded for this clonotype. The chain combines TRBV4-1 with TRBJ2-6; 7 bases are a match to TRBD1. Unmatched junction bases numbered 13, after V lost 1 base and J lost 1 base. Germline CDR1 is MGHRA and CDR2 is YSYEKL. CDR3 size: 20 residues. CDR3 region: CASSQVGKGARSSGANVLTF. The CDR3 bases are TGCGCCAGCAGCCAAGTGGGAAAGGGGGCGCGCAGTTCTGGGGCCAACGTCCTGACTTTC.

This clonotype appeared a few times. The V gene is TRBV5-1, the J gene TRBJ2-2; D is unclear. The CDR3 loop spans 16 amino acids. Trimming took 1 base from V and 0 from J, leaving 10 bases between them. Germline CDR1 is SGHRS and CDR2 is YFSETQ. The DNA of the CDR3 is TGCGCCAGCAGCTTGAGCCTGCCCTCGAACACCGGGGAGCTGTTTTTT. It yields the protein CASSLSLPSNTGELFF.

The CDR3 sequence: CASSWGGWTGELFF. The CDR3 DNA reads as TGTGCCAGCAGTTGGGGGGGTTGGACCGGGGAGCTGTTTTTT. The chain employs TRBV6-2 or TRBV6-3 and TRBJ2-2; 7 nucleotides agree with TRBD2. The CDR3 extends over 14 amino acids. Germline CDR1 reads MNHEY; CDR2 reads SVGEGT. V lost 4 bases, J lost 5 bases, and 4 bases stayed unmatched.

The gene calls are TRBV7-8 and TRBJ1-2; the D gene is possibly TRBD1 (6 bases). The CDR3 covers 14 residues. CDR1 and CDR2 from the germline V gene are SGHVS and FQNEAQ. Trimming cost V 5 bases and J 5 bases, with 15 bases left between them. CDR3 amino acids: CASSPRAGAYGYTF. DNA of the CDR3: TGTGCCAGCAGCCCGAGAGCGGGGGCTTATGGCTACACCTTC. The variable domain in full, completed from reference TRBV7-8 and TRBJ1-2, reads GAGVSQSPRYKVAKRGQDVALRCDPISGHVSLFWYQQALGQGPEFLTYFQNEAQLDKSGLPSDRFFAERPEGSVSTLKIQRTQQEDSAVYLCASSPRAGAYGYTFGSGTRLTVV.

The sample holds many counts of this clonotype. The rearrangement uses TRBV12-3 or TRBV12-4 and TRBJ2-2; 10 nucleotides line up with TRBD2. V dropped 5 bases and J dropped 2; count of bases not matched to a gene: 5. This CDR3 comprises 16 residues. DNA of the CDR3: TGTGCCAGCAGTCTCACTAGCGGGACTAACACCGGGGAGCTGTTTTTT. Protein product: CASSLTSGTNTGELFF.

The CDR3 nucleotides are TGTGCCAGCAGCTTAGAGACAGGTATAACTGAAGCTTTCTTT. Its protein product is CASSLETGITEAFF. The J gene is TRBJ1-1, the V gene TRBV7-2; a possible D gene is TRBD1 (6 bases). V was pared by 1 base and J by 5 bases, with 11 bases between. This CDR3 is built from 14 residues. Germline-derived CDR1 and CDR2 are SGHTA and FQGNSA. Based on the CDR3 plus reference TRBV7-2 and TRBJ1-1, the full variable domain is GAGVSQSPSNKVTEKGKDVELRCDPISGHTALYWYRQSLGQGLEFLIYFQGNSAPDKSGLPSDRFSAERTGGSVSTLTIQRTQQEDSAVYLCASSLETGITEAFFGQGTRLTVV.

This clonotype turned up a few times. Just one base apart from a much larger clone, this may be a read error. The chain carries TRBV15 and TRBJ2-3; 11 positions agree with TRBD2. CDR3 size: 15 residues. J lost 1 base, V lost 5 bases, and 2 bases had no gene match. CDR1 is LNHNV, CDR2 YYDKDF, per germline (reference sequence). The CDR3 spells CATSRGLAGTDTQYF. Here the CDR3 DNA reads TGTGCCACCAGCCGGGGACTAGCGGGCACAGATACGCAGTATTTT.

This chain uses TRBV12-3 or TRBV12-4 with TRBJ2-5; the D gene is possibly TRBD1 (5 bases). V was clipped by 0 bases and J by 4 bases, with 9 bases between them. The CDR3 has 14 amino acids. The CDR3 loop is CASSLAGQLETQYF. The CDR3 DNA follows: TGTGCCAGCAGTTTAGCGGGGCAGCTAGAGACCCAGTACTTC.

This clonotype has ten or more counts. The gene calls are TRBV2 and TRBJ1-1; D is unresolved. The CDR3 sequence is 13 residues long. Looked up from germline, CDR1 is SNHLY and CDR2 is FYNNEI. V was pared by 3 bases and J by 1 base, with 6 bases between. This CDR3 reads CASSDNTNTEAFF. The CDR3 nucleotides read TGTGCCAGCAGTGACAACACGAACACTGAAGCTTTCTTT.

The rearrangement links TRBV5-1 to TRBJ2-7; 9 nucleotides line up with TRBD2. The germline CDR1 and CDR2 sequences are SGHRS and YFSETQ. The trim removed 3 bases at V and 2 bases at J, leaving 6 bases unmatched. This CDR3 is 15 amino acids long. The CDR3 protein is CASSSGGRGTYEQYF. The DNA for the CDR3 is TGCGCCAGCAGCTCAGGCGGGAGGGGGACCTACGAGCAGTACTTC.

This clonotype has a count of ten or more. CDR3: CASSQDGRQGSHEQYF. Here the CDR3 DNA reads TGCGCCAGCAGCCAAGACGGGAGACAGGGAAGCCACGAGCAGTACTTC. The chain employs TRBV4-3 and TRBJ2-7, with D possibly being TRBD1 (7 bases). This CDR3 contains 16 residues. Germline CDR1 LGHNA, CDR2 YSLEER. V was cut by 0 bases and J by 5 bases, with 17 bases left in between.

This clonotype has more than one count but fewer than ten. The CDR3 is CASSQDLGSLYEQYF. DNA for the CDR3: TGCGCCAGCAGCCAAGATCTCGGGTCCCTCTACGAGCAGTACTTC. The rearrangement uses TRBV4-3 and TRBJ2-7; D gene ambiguous. V lost 0 bases to trimming and J lost 3 bases, with 12 bases between them. The germline gives CDR1 LGHNA, CDR2 YSLEER. The CDR3 is made up of 15 amino acids.

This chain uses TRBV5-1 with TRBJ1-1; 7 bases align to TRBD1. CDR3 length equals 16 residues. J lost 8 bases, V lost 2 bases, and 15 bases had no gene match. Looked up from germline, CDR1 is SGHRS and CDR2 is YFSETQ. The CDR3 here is CASSLLTGTPGLEAFF. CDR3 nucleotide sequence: TGCGCCAGCAGCTTATTGACAGGGACCCCCGGATTGGAAGCTTTCTTT.

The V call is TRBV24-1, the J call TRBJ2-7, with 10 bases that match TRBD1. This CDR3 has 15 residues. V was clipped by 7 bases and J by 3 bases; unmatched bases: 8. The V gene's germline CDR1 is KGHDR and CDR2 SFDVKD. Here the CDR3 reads CATSLTGGTGYEQYF. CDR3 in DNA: TGTGCCACCAGCCTGACAGGGGGCACCGGCTACGAGCAGTACTTC.

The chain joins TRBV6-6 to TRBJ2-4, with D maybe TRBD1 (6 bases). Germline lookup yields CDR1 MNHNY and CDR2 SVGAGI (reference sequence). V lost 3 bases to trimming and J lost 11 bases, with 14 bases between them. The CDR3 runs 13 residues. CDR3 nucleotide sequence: TGTGCCAGCAGTTATAACAGGGAATCCGTTCAGTACTTC. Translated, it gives CASSYNRESVQYF.

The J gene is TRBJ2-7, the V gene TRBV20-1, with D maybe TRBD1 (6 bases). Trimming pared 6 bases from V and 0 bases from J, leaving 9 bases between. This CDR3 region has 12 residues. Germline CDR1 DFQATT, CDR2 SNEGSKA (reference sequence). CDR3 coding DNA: TGCAGTGCACCGGACAGCTCCTACGAGCAGTACTTC. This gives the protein CSAPDSSYEQYF.

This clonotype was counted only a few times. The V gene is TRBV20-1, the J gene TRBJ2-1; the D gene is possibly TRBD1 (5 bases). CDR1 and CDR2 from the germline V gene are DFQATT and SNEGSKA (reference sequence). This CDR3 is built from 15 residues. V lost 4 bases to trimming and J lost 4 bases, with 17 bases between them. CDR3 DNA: TGCAGTGCTATCACGGCCCAAAGACAGTACAATGAGCAGTTCTTC. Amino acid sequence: CSAITAQRQYNEQFF.

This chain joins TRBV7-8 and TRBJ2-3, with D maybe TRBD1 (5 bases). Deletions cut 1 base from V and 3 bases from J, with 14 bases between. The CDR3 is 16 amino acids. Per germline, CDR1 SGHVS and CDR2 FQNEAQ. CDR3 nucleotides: TGTGCCAGCAGCTTAGGGCAGGGTTGGAGTACAGATACGCAGTATTTT. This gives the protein CASSLGQGWSTDTQYF.

CDR3 nucleotide sequence: TGTGCCAGCAGCTTACCGCGGAGAGGCGAGCAGTACTTC. This translates into CASSLPRRGEQYF. This chain uses TRBV7-2 with TRBJ2-7; no clear D. CDR1 and CDR2 (germline): SGHTA, FQGNSA. The CDR3 covers 13 residues. V lost 2 bases and J 6 bases, leaving 11 bases between the germline ends. Full variable domain (missing parts from reference TRBV7-2 and TRBJ2-7): GAGVSQSPSNKVTEKGKDVELRCDPISGHTALYWYRQSLGQGLEFLIYFQGNSAPDKSGLPSDRFSAERTGGSVSTLTIQRTQQEDSAVYLCASSLPRRGEQYFGPGTRLTVT.

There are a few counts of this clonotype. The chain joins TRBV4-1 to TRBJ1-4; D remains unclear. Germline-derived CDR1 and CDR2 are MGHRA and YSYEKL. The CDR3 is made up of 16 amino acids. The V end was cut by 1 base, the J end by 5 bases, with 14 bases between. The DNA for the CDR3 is TGCGCCAGCAGCCAAGCACCGACATCCTACAATGAAAAACTGTTTTTT. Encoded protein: CASSQAPTSYNEKLFF.

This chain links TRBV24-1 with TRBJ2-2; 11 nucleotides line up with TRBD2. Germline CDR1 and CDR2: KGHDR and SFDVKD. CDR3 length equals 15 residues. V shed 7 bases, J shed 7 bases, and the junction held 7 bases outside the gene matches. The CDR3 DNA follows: TGTGCCACCAGCTTGACTAGCGGGAAAGTCGGGGAGCTGTTTTTT. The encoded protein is CATSLTSGKVGELFF.

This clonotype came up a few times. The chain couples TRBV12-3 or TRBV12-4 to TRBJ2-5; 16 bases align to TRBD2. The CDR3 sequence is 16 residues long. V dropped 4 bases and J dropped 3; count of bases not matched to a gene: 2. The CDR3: CASSSGLAGGEETQYF. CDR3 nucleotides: TGTGCCAGCAGTTCGGGACTAGCGGGAGGGGAAGAGACCCAGTACTTC.

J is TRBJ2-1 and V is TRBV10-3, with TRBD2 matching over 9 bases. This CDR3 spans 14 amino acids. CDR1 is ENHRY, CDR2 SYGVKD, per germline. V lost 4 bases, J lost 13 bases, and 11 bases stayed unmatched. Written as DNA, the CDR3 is TGTGCCATCAGTGGCCCTAGCGGGAATTGGGCACAGTTCTTC. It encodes CAISGPSGNWAQFF.

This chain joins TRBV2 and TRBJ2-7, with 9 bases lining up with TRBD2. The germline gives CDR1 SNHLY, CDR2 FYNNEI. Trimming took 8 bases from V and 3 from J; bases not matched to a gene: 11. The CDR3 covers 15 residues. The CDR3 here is CASRESLAGHYEQYF. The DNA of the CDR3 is TGTGCCAGCCGGGAGAGCCTAGCGGGACACTACGAGCAGTACTTC.

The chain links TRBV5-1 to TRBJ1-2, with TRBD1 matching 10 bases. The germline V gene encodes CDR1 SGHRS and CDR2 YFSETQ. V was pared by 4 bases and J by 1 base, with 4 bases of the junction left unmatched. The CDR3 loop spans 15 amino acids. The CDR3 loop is CASSNGTGVNYGYTF. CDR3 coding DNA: TGCGCCAGCAGCAACGGGACAGGGGTTAACTATGGCTACACCTTC.

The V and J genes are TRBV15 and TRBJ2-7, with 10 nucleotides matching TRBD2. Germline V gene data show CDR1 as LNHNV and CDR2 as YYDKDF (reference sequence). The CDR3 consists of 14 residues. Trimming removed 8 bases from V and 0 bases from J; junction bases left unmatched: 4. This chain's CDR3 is CATRVAGGSYEQYF. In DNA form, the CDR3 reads TGTGCCACCCGCGTAGCGGGAGGCTCCTACGAGCAGTACTTC.